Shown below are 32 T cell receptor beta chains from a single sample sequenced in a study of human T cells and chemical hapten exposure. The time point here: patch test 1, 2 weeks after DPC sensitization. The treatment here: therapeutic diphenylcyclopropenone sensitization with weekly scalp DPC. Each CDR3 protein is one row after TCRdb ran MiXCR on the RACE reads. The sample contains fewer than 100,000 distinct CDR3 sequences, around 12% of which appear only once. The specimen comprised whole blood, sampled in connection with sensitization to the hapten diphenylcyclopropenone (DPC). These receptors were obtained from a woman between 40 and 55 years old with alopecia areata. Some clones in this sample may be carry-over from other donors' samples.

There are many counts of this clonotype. This chain's CDR3 is CASSLPSGSMKTQYF. CDR3 sequence (DNA): TGTGCCAGCAGCTTACCTAGCGGGAGTATGAAGACCCAGTACTTC. The rearrangement uses TRBV7-2 and TRBJ2-5, with TRBD2 matching 10 bases. Germline assignment: CDR1 SGHTA and CDR2 FQGNSA. The length of the CDR3 is 15 residues. Germline trimming cut 2 bases from V and 6 bases from J; bases unmatched to any gene: 6.

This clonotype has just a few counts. CDR3 amino acids: CASSVQLADTQYF. CDR3 DNA sequence: TGTGCCAGCAGCGTACAACTAGCAGATACGCAGTATTTT. The rearrangement joins TRBV5-6 to TRBJ2-3, with D perhaps matching TRBD2 (5 bases). Looked up from germline, CDR1 is SGHDT and CDR2 is YYEEEE. This CDR3 contains 13 residues. Between the trimmed V and J ends, which lost 4 bases and 4 bases, there was a span of 10 bases.

The CDR3 DNA sequence: TGTGCCAGCAGTTTATATCTAGCGGGGAACAACAATGAGCAGTTCTTC. This gives the protein CASSLYLAGNNNEQFF. The rearrangement uses TRBV28 and TRBJ2-1; 9 bases fit TRBD2. Per the germline V gene, CDR1 is MDHEN and CDR2 is SYDVKM. The CDR3 extends over 16 amino acids. The trim removed 1 base at V and 5 bases at J, leaving 6 bases unmatched.

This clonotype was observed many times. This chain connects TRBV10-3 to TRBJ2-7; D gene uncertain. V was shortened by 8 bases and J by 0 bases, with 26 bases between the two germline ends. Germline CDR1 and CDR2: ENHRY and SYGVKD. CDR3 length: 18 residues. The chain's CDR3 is CAISGGLDSPLFSYEQYF. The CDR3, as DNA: TGTGCCATCTCAGGTGGGCTTGACTCACCCCTCTTCTCCTACGAGCAGTACTTC.

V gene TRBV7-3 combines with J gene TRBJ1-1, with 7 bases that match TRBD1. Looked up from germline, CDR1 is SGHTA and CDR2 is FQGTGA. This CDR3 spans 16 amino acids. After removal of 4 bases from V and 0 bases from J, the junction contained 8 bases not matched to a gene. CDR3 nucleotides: TGTGCCAGCAGCTCCGCTAAGGGGGCGATGAACACTGAAGCTTTCTTT. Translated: CASSSAKGAMNTEAFF. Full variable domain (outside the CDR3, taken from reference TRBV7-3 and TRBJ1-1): GAGVSQTPSNKVTEKGKYVELRCDPISGHTALYWYRQSLGQGPEFLIYFQGTGAADDSGLPNDRFFAVRPEGSVSTLKIQRTERGDSAVYLCASSSAKGAMNTEAFFGQGTRLTVV.

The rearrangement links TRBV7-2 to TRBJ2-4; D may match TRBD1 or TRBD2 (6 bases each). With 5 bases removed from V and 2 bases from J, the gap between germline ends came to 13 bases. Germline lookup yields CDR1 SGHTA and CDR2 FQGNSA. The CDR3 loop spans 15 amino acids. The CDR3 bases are TGTGCCAGCAGCCACGGGGGCCCGTCCAAAAACATTCAGTACTTC. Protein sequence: CASSHGGPSKNIQYF.

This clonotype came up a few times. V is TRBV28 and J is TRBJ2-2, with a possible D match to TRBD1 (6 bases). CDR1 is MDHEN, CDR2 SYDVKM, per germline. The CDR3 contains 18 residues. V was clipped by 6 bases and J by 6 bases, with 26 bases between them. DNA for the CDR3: TGTGCCAGCAGAATCCCTCTTCTCCTGGGACATTTCCCCGGGGAGCTGTTTTTT. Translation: CASRIPLLLGHFPGELFF.

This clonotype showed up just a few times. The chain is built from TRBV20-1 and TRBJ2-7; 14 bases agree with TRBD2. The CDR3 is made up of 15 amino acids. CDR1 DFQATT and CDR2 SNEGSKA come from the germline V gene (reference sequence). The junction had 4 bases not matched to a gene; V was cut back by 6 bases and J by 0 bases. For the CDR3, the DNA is TGCAGTGCCGCGGGACTAGCGGGGGACTCCTACGAGCAGTACTTC. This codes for CSAAGLAGDSYEQYF.

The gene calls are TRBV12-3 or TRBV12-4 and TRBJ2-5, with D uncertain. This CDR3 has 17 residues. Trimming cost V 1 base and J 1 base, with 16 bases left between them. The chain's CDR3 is CASSLGQGVLFQETQYF. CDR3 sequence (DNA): TGTGCCAGCAGTTTAGGACAAGGCGTATTATTCCAAGAGACCCAGTACTTC.

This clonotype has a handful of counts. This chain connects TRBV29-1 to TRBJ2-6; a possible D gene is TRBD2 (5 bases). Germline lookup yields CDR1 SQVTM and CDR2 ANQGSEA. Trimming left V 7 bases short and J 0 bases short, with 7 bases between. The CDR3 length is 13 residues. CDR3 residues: CSAGSSGANVLTF. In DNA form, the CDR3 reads TGCAGCGCGGGAAGCTCTGGGGCCAACGTCCTGACTTTC.

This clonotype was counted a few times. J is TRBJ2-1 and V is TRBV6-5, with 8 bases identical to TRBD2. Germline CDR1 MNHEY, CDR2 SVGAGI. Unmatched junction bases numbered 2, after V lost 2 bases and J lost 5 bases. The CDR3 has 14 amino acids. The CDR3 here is CASSYRTSNNEQFF. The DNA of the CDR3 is TGTGCCAGCAGTTACCGGACTAGCAACAATGAGCAGTTCTTC.

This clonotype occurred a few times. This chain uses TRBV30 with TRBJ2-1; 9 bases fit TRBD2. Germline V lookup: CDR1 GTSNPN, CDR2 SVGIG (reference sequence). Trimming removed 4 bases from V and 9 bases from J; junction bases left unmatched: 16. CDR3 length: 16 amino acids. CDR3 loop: CAWTWGPASGMGEQFF. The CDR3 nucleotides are TGTGCCTGGACATGGGGACCGGCTAGCGGGATGGGTGAGCAGTTCTTC.

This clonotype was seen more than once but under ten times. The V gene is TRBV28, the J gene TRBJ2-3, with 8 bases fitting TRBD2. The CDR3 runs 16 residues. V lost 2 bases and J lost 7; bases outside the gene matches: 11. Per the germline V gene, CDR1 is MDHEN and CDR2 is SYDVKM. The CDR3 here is CASSLAGGAPVYTQYF. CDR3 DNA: TGTGCCAGCAGTTTAGCGGGAGGAGCCCCAGTGTATACGCAGTATTTT.

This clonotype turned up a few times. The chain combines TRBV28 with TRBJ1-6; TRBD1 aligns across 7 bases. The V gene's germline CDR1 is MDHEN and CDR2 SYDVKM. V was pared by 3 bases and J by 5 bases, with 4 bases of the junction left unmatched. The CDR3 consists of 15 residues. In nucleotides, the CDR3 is TGTGCCAGCAGTTTCACAGGGGTTCATAATTCACCCCTCCACTTT. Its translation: CASSFTGVHNSPLHF.

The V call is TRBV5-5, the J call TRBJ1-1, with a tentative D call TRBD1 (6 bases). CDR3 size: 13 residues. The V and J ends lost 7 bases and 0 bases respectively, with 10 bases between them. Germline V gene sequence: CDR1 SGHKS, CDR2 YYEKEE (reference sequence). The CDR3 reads CASSGVLNTEAFF. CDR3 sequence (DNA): TGTGCCAGCTCAGGGGTCCTGAACACTGAAGCTTTCTTT.

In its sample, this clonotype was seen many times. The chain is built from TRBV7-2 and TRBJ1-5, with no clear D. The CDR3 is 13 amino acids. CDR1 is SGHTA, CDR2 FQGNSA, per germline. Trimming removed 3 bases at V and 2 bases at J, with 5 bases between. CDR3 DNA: TGTGCCAGCAGCTTCGGAGGCAATCAGCCCCAGCATTTT. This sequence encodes CASSFGGNQPQHF.

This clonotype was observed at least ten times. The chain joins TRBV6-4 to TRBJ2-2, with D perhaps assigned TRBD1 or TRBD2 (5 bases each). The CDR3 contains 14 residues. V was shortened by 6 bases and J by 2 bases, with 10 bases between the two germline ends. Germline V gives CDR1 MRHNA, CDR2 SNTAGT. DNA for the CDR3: TGTGCCAGCAGCTTGGGACGAAACACCGGGGAGCTGTTTTTT. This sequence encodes CASSLGRNTGELFF.

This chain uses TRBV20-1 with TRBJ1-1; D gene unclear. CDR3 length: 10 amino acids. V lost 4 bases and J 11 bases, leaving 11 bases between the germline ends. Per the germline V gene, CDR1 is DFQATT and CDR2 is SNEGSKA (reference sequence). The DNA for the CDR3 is TGCAGTGCTAAGGAGGATAGGGCTTTCTTT. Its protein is CSAKEDRAFF.

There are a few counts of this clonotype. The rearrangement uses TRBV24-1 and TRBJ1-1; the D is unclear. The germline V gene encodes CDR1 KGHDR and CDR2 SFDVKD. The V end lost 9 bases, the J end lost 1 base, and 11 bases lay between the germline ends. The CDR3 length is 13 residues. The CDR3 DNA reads TGTGCCACCTCTACCCCGGGGAACACTGAAGCTTTCTTT. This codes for CATSTPGNTEAFF.

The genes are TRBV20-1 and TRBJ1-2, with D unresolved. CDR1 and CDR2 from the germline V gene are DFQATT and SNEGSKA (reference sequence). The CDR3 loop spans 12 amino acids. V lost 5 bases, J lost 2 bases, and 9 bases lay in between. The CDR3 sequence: CSAETLNYGYTF. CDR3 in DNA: TGCAGTGCTGAAACACTGAACTATGGCTACACCTTC.

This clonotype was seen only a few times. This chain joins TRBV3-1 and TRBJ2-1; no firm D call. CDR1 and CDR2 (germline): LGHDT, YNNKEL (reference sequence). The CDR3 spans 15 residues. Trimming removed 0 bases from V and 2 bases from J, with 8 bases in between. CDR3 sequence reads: CASSQDPAPYNEQFF. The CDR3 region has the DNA TGTGCCAGCAGCCAAGATCCAGCCCCCTACAATGAGCAGTTCTTC.

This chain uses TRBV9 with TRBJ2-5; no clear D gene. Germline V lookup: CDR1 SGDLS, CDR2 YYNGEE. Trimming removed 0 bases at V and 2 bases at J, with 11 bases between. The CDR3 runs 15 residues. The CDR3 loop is CASSVGVQPQETQYF. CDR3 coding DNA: TGTGCCAGCAGCGTAGGAGTACAGCCTCAAGAGACCCAGTACTTC.

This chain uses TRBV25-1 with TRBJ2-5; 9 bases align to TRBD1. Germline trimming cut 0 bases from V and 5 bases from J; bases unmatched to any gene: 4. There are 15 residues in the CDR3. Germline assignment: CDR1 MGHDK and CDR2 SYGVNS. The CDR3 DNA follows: TGTGCCAGCAGTGAATACACAGGGGGCAGGGAGACCCAGTACTTC. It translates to CASSEYTGGRETQYF.

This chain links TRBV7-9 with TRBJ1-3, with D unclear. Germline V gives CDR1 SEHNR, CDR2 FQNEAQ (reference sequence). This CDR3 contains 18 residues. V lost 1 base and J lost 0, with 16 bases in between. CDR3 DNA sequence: TGTGCCAGCAGCTTAGTCGGATCACAGCAAAACTCTGGAAACACCATATATTTT. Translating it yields CASSLVGSQQNSGNTIYF.

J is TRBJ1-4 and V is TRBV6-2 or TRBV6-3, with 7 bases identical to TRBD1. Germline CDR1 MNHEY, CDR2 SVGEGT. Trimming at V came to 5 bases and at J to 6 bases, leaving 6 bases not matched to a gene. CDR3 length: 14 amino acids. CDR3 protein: CASSQTGRDEKLFF. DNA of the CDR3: TGTGCCAGCAGTCAGACAGGGCGAGATGAAAAACTGTTTTTT.

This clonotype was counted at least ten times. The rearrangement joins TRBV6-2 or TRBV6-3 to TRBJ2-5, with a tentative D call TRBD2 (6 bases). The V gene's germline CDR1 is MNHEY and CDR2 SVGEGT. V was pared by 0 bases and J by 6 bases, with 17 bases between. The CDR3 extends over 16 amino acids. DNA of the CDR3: TGTGCCAGCAGTTACTCTGAGATGCGGGGAGTAAAGACCCAGTACTTC. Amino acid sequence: CASSYSEMRGVKTQYF.

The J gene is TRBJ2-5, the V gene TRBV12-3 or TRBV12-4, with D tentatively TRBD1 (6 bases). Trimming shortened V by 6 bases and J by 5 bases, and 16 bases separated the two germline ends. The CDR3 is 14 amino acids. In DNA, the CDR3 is TGTGCCAGCAGCCCCACCTCAGGGGTTGAGACCCAGTACTTC. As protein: CASSPTSGVETQYF.

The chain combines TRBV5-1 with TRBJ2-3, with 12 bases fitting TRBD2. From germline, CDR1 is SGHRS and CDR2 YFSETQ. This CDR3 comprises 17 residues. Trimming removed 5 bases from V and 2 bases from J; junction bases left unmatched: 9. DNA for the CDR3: TGCGCCAGCAGTGTTACGACTAGCGGGAGCATCACAGATACGCAGTATTTT. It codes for CASSVTTSGSITDTQYF.

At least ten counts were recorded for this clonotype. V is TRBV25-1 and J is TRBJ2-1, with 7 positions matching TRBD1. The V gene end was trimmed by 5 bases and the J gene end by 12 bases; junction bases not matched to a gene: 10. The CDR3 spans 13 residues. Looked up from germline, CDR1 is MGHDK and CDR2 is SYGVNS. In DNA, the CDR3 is TGTGCCAGCAGTCCGGACAGGACTTATGGGCAGTTCTTC. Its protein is CASSPDRTYGQFF.

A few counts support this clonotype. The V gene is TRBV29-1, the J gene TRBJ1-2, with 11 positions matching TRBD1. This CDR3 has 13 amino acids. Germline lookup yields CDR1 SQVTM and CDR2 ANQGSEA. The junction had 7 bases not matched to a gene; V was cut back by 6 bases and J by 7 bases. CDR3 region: CSVRTGGAAGYTF. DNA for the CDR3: TGCAGCGTACGGACAGGGGGCGCGGCTGGCTACACCTTC.

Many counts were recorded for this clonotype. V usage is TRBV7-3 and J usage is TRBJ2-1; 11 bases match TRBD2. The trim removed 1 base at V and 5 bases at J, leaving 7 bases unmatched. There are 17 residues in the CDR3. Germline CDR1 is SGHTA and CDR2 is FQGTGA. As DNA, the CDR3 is TGTGCCAGCAGCTTAAGCCCTTTAGCGGGAGGGGACAATGAGCAGTTCTTC. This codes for CASSLSPLAGGDNEQFF.

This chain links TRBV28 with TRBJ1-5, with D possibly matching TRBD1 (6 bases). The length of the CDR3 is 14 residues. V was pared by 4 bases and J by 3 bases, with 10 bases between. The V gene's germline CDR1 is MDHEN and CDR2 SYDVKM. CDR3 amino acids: CASSSGQPNQPQHF. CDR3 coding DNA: TGTGCCAGCAGTTCCGGACAGCCCAATCAGCCCCAGCATTTT.